These 4 T cell receptor beta chains were all obtained from the same sample, sequenced in a study of blood T cell repertoires in COVID-19. Only in-frame clones appear in the TCRdb table, and some are missing; sequencing was by immunoSEQ multiplex PCR. The repertoire has hundreds of thousands of clones, approximately 90% of them found once; the top ten carry 6%. The sequencing input was PBMCs or T cells enriched from blood (not recorded which). The receptor set was obtained from a woman in her thirties or forties who had recovered from COVID-19.

CDR3 region: CASSALAGWAETQYF. CDR3 in DNA: TGTGCCAGCAGCGCCCTAGCGGGATGGGCTGAGACCCAGTACTTC. The chain employs TRBV9 and TRBJ2-5, with TRBD2 identical over 9 bases. The V gene's germline CDR1 is SGDLS and CDR2 YYNGEE. The V gene end was trimmed by 3 bases and the J gene end by 5 bases; junction bases not matched to a gene: 8. CDR3 length: 15 residues.

The chain joins TRBV27 to TRBJ2-7; the match to TRBD1 covers 10 bases. The germline V gene has CDR1 MNHEY and CDR2 SMNVEV (reference sequence). This CDR3 is built from 14 residues. The V segment lost 8 bases and the J segment 2 bases; nucleotides outside the gene matches: 6. For the CDR3, the DNA is TGTGCCAGCGCCCTTGGGACAGGGGCCTACGAGCAGTACTTC. Translating gives CASALGTGAYEQYF.

The rearrangement uses TRBV12-1 and TRBJ2-2; the table's D call, TRBD1, was not checked against the DNA. TRBV12-1 is deemed a pseudogene. The CDR3 has 15 amino acids. The CDR3 spells CASSFNRGEGGELFF. The DNA for the CDR3 is TGTGCCAGCAGCTTTAACAGGGGCGAGGGAGGGGAGCTGTTTTTT.

V gene TRBV5-4 combines with J gene TRBJ2-3; possible D gene TRBD1, 7 bases. The CDR3 consists of 15 residues. The V gene lost 2 bases and the J gene lost 1 base, with 11 bases spanning the gap. Germline CDR1 SGHNT, CDR2 YYREEE (reference sequence). The CDR3 DNA reads TGTGCCAGCAGCTTCAGGGGGGAAGGCACAGATACGCAGTATTTT. As protein: CASSFRGEGTDTQYF.